One and the same sample provided the 22 T cell receptor beta chains below, sequenced in a study. TCRdb recomputed calls from the RT-PCR reads with MiXCR, one row per CDR3 protein. The sample includes about 700,000 distinct CDR3 sequences, 14% of them seen just once. Source material: memory CD4+ T cells from blood. These receptors were taken from a female donor in good health, serving as a healthy control.

This clonotype was seen a handful of times. The rearrangement uses TRBV20-1 and TRBJ2-7, with 14 positions matching TRBD2. The CDR3 is made up of 16 amino acids. The germline gives CDR1 DFQATT, CDR2 SNEGSKA (reference sequence). Unmatched junction bases numbered 6, after V lost 1 base and J lost 4 bases. The CDR3 bases are TGCAGTGCTAGAGGGGGACTAGCGGGGGATTTTTACGAGCAGTACTTC. This sequence encodes CSARGGLAGDFYEQYF.

This clonotype was seen a few times. This chain connects TRBV15 to TRBJ2-7; 8 positions match TRBD1. Germline CDR1 is LNHNV and CDR2 is YYDKDF (reference sequence). Unmatched junction bases numbered 5, after V lost 0 bases and J lost 4 bases. The CDR3 loop spans 15 amino acids. The CDR3 protein is CATSRDRQGWYEQYF. Here the CDR3 DNA reads TGTGCCACCAGCAGAGACAGACAGGGGTGGTACGAGCAGTACTTC. The complete variable domain, with remaining parts taken from reference TRBV15 and TRBJ2-7, reads DAMVIQNPRYQVTQFGKPVTLSCSQTLNHNVMYWYQQKSSQAPKLLFHYYDKDFNNEADTPDNFQSRRPNTSFCFLDIRSPGLGDTAMYLCATSRDRQGWYEQYFGPGTRLTVT.

This clonotype was counted a few times. The V gene is TRBV3-1, the J gene TRBJ1-1, with D hard to call. The length of the CDR3 is 13 residues. V dropped 1 base and J dropped 12 bases, with 15 bases sitting between them. Germline V CDR1 and CDR2: LGHDT, YNNKEL (reference sequence). The CDR3, as DNA: TGTGCCAGCAGCCAAGGAGTAGCCTCGGTAACTTTCTTT. Protein sequence: CASSQGVASVTFF.

The chain is built from TRBV7-2 and TRBJ2-6; the D gene is possibly TRBD1 (6 bases). This CDR3 region has 15 residues. Germline V lookup: CDR1 SGHTA, CDR2 FQGNSA. V gave up 5 bases and J gave up 2 bases, with 10 bases separating them. CDR3 protein: CASSRQGTGANVLTF. CDR3 nucleotide sequence: TGTGCCAGCAGCCGCCAGGGGACTGGGGCCAACGTCCTGACTTTC.

This rearrangement joins TRBV9 to TRBJ2-3, with D unresolved. Deletions cut 4 bases from V and 7 bases from J, with 13 bases between. This CDR3 contains 13 residues. Germline V CDR1 and CDR2: SGDLS, YYNGEE. CDR3 DNA sequence: TGTGCCAGCAGCCGAGATAGTTGGAATACGCAGTATTTT. Protein sequence: CASSRDSWNTQYF.

This clonotype has a count of ten or more. The genes are TRBV4-2 and TRBJ2-3, with D unclear. V was pared by 4 bases and J by 2 bases, with 16 bases between. Germline lookup yields CDR1 LGHNA and CDR2 YNFKEQ. This CDR3 comprises 16 residues. The CDR3 region has the DNA TGTGCCAGCAGCCGTAGCCAAGTAGCTAACACAGATACGCAGTATTTT. This sequence encodes CASSRSQVANTDTQYF.

The chain carries TRBV18 and TRBJ2-1; D gene ambiguous. CDR3 length: 15 amino acids. The V end was cut by 6 bases, the J end by 6 bases, with 18 bases between. The V gene's germline CDR1 is KGHSH and CDR2 LQKENI. The CDR3 DNA follows: TGTGCCAGCTCTCCGACTTATTCTCGCCGCAATGAGCAGTTCTTC. Translated: CASSPTYSRRNEQFF. The whole variable domain, remainder taken from reference TRBV18 and TRBJ2-1, is NAGVMQNPRHLVRRRGQEARLRCSPMKGHSHVYWYRQLPEEGLKFMVYLQKENIIDESGMPKERFSAEFPKEGPSILRIQQVVRGDSAAYFCASSPTYSRRNEQFFGPGTRLTVL.

The V call is TRBV6-1, the J call TRBJ1-1; no definite D call. CDR3 length: 15 residues. V was shortened by 6 bases and J by 10 bases, with 24 bases between the two germline ends. From germline, CDR1 is MNHNS and CDR2 SASEGT. CDR3 sequence: CASRDGFRSTSPAFF. CDR3 nucleotides: TGTGCCAGCAGGGACGGATTTCGTTCAACATCACCAGCTTTCTTT.

This clonotype showed up many times. This chain joins TRBV24-1 and TRBJ2-5; tentatively, D is TRBD1 or TRBD2 (5 bases each). Trimming took off 9 bases at V and 4 bases at J, with 14 bases between the two ends. CDR1 and CDR2 from the germline V gene are KGHDR and SFDVKD. The CDR3 length is 13 residues. The CDR3 protein is CATPGQGGETQYF. The CDR3 DNA reads as TGTGCCACCCCGGGGCAGGGTGGAGAGACCCAGTACTTC.

The genes are TRBV9 and TRBJ2-5, with 9 nucleotides matching TRBD2. CDR3 length: 15 residues. Germline CDR1 reads SGDLS; CDR2 reads YYNGEE. V lost 1 base to trimming and J lost 3 bases; unmatched junction nucleotides: 4. CDR3 sequence reads: CASSVLAGYEETQYF. DNA for the CDR3: TGTGCCAGCAGCGTACTAGCGGGATATGAAGAGACCCAGTACTTC.

This clonotype has a handful of counts. This rearrangement joins TRBV7-2 to TRBJ2-5, with D unclear. V was shortened by 5 bases and J by 4 bases, with 8 bases between the two germline ends. CDR3 length: 12 residues. Germline-derived CDR1 and CDR2 are SGHTA and FQGNSA. CDR3 DNA: TGTGCCAGCAGCCCGGTGAGAGAGACCCAGTACTTC. Amino acid sequence: CASSPVRETQYF.

This chain joins TRBV6-2 or TRBV6-3 and TRBJ1-5; 7 nucleotides align to TRBD1. V lost 5 bases to trimming and J lost 6 bases; unmatched junction nucleotides: 7. The CDR3 length is 14 residues. The germline gives CDR1 MNHEY, CDR2 SVGEGT. CDR3 sequence reads: CASSPRGGGQPQHF. CDR3 nucleotides: TGTGCCAGCAGTCCGAGAGGGGGCGGTCAGCCCCAGCATTTT.

This clonotype was detected only a few times. The chain recombines TRBV28 with TRBJ1-6, with 9 nucleotides matching TRBD1. V trimming: 5 bases; J trimming: 9 bases; junction bases outside the gene matches: 8. Germline loops: CDR1 MDHEN, CDR2 SYDVKM. This CDR3 has 15 amino acids. The CDR3 region is CASSGGQGASSPLHF. DNA of the CDR3: TGTGCCAGCAGTGGGGGACAGGGAGCTAGTTCACCCCTCCACTTT.

This chain links TRBV6-1 with TRBJ2-5; D is ambiguous. Germline CDR1 and CDR2: MNHNS and SASEGT. V was shortened by 2 bases and J by 5 bases, with 12 bases between the two germline ends. This CDR3 is 14 amino acids long. DNA of the CDR3: TGTGCCAGCAGTGAACGTGGGATCGTGGAGACCCAGTACTTC. Its protein is CASSERGIVETQYF.

This clonotype was seen a few times. V usage is TRBV4-3 and J usage is TRBJ2-3; TRBD1 is a possible D gene (5 bases). Germline lookup yields CDR1 LGHNA and CDR2 YSLEER. Trimming took off 1 base at V and 1 base at J, with 12 bases between the two ends. This CDR3 region has 16 residues. The CDR3 region has the DNA TGCGCCAGCAGCCAAGGGGGCAGGGCCCGCACAGATACGCAGTATTTT. Protein sequence: CASSQGGRARTDTQYF.

This clonotype has only a few counts. CDR3 coding DNA: TGTGCCAGCAGCGGCCAAGGGGACAGTCGAGAGTGGGAGACCCAGTACTTC. Translating gives CASSGQGDSREWETQYF. The chain joins TRBV7-2 to TRBJ2-5; TRBD1 matches at 7 bases. Trimming cost V 5 bases and J 5 bases; bases outside gene matches: 17. Germline values: CDR1 SGHTA, CDR2 FQGNSA. The CDR3 covers 17 residues.

In its sample, this clonotype was seen many times. The chain combines TRBV5-6 with TRBJ2-3; 7 bases line up with TRBD2. This CDR3 is built from 15 residues. Looked up from germline, CDR1 is SGHDT and CDR2 is YYEEEE. V dropped 0 bases and J dropped 2; count of bases not matched to a gene: 3. This CDR3 is CASSLGGTTTDTQYF. CDR3 bases: TGTGCCAGCAGCTTGGGAGGGACTACCACAGATACGCAGTATTTT.

The genes are TRBV5-1 and TRBJ2-5, with TRBD2 as a possible D gene (6 bases). CDR1 and CDR2 from the germline V gene are SGHRS and YFSETQ. The length of the CDR3 is 16 residues. The ends were cut back, 1 base at V and 1 base at J, with 14 bases in the middle. CDR3 sequence reads: CASSLTYRDSQETQYF. The CDR3 DNA sequence: TGCGCCAGCAGCTTGACGTATCGGGACTCCCAAGAGACCCAGTACTTC.

This clonotype was seen at least ten times. In DNA, the CDR3 is TGTGCCAGCAGCGTAGGAGTGGGGACTAGCGGGAGGTACAATGAGCAGTTCTTC. Amino acid sequence: CASSVGVGTSGRYNEQFF. This chain joins TRBV9 and TRBJ2-1; TRBD2 matches at 15 bases. Per germline, CDR1 SGDLS and CDR2 YYNGEE. V was clipped by 0 bases and J by 4 bases; unmatched bases: 5. CDR3 length: 18 amino acids. The full variable domain, completed using reference TRBV9 and TRBJ2-1, is DSGVTQTPKHLITATGQRVTLRCSPRSGDLSVYWYQQSLDQGLQFLIQYYNGEERAKGNILERFSAQQFPDLHSELNLSSLELGDSALYFCASSVGVGTSGRYNEQFFGPGTRLTVL.

Remarks on this clonotype: A clone one base away is much larger, so this may be a read error. The rearrangement uses TRBV29-1 and TRBJ1-1; unclear D gene. V lost 4 bases, J lost 1 base, and 7 bases lay in between. Germline CDR1 reads SQVTM; CDR2 reads ANQGSEA. The CDR3 runs 12 residues. CDR3 in amino acids: CSVGQANTEAFF. The CDR3 region has the DNA TGCAGCGTTGGCCAGGCGAACACTGAAGCTTTCTTT.

This clonotype was counted at least ten times. The chain employs TRBV5-5 and TRBJ1-2, with a weak D call TRBD1 (6 bases). Germline V lookup: CDR1 SGHKS, CDR2 YYEKEE (reference sequence). Trimming took 0 bases from V and 2 from J, leaving 11 bases between them. This CDR3 comprises 15 residues. This CDR3 reads CASSLGQDHNYGYTF. The DNA for the CDR3 is TGTGCCAGCAGCTTGGGACAGGACCACAACTATGGCTACACCTTC.

This clonotype was detected ten times or more. The V gene is TRBV7-3, the J gene TRBJ2-7; 9 positions agree with TRBD1. Germline CDR1 and CDR2: SGHTA and FQGTGA. Trimming removed 3 bases from V and 4 bases from J; junction bases left unmatched: 7. This CDR3 region has 15 residues. CDR3 nucleotides: TGTGCCAGCAGCTTCTCCGGGACAGGGCAGTACGAGCAGTACTTC. Encoded protein: CASSFSGTGQYEQYF.